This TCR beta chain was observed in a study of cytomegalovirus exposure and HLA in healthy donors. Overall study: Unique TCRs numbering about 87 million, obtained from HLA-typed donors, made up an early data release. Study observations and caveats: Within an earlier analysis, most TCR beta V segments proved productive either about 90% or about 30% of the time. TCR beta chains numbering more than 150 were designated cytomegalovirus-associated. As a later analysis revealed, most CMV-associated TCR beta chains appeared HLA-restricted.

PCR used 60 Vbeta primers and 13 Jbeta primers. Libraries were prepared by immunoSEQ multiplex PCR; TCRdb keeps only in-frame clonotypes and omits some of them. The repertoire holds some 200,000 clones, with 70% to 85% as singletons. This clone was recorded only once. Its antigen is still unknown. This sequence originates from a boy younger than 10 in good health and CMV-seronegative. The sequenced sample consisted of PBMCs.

The CDR3 DNA reads TGTGCCAGCAGCCTGACAGGGGCCGGCGAGCAGTACTTC. It specifies CASSLTGAGEQYF. V is TRBV7-3 and J is TRBJ2-7, with 8 nucleotides matching TRBD1. CDR1 SGHTA and CDR2 FQGTGA come from the germline V gene. V was pared by 5 bases and J by 6 bases, with 6 bases of the junction left unmatched. The CDR3 is 13 amino acids.